This T cell receptor (beta chain) was observed in a study of blood T cell repertoires in COVID-19 (dated by TCRdb to 2020 to 2021). Notes on the research overall: Samples covering the acute and convalescent phases of COVID-19 were provided by collaborators in the United States, Italy and Spain. Sample metadata almost always included a de-identified subject ID, COVID-19 status, age in years and sex. The prospective study material was composed of cDNA or gDNA derived from T cells, B-cell-depleted T cells, or PBMCs. Where available, HLA class I and class II types were obtained from metadata supplied by the sample provider rather than from assay-based typing. Samples were obtained from the ongoing ImmuneRACE study (first 160 participants) and from over 1,000 subjects provided by 6 global collaborators. Subjects who had been exposed to COVID-19, were actively infected with it, or had recovered from it provided the deeply sampled blood TCRbeta repertoires that made up the dataset. The repertoires were released in a freely available public database meant as a resource for research on the immune response to SARS-CoV-2.

General findings and caveats noted by the study authors: The amount of clinical and demographic metadata varied by source and participant and was provided uncurated.

The CDR3 covers 15 residues, taking in both the cysteine and the phenylalanine. The CDR3 DNA has 45 bases and is translated from base 1. From a lookup of the germline V gene, CDR1 and CDR2 are SNHLY and FYNNEI. At the junction V is shortened by 6 bases and J by 0 bases; bases outside the gene matches: 6. TCRbeta CDR3 regions were amplified from genomic DNA by means of the immunoSEQ Assay, a bias-controlled multiplex PCR. On the authors' methods: Nucleated cell counts per sample were estimated from amplification of reference gene primers within the assay. To quantify the absolute abundance of each unique TCRbeta CDR3 rearrangement, sequence reads were collapsed and filtered. For each sample, productive Simpson clonality was calculated by taking the square root of Simpson's diversity index across productive rearrangements. This is the immuneACCESS table as TCRdb keeps it, with only in-frame sequences that have V and J called. A part of the clones is gone; compared with another copy, unresolved V genes explain less than half, and the rest is unexplained. V, J and clone size were drawn from that table, and D and trimming were deduced from the DNA. A total of some 120,000 clones appear in this sample, 65% to 85% of them only once. About 2% of the sample is taken by the ten largest.

Details on this clone: It lacks a known antigen. The record has no base qualities; no much larger clone is one base away.

The collaborating institutions used their own protocols to collect whole blood in K2EDTA tubes. For TCRbeta analysis, collaborators shipped samples as frozen whole blood, isolated PBMCs, or DNA extracted from either of those sample types. The chain is assembled from TRBV2 and TRBJ1-1; the junction holds 8 bases that match TRBD1. Sequencing was performed on peripheral blood. The receptor's source is a man between 65 and 80 years old with acute or convalescent COVID-19. The base sequence is TGTGCCAGCAGCGTCCAGGGGGCTCTGAACACTGAAGCTTTCTTT. Its amino acids are CASSVQGALNTEAFF.